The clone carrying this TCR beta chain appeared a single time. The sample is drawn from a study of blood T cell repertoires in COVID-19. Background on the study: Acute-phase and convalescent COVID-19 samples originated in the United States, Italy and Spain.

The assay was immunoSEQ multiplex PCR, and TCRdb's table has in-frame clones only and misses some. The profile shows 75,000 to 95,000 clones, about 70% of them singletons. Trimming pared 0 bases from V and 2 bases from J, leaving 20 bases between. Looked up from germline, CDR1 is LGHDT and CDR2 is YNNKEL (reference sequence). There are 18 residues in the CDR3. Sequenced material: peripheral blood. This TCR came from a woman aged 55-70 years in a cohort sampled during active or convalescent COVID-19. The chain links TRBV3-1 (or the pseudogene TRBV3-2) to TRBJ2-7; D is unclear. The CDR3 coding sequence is TGTGCCAGCAGCCAAGAATGGTCCTTTTGGCAGGCCGCCTACGAGCAGTACTTC. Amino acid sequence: CASSQEWSFWQAAYEQYF.